The present entry profiles one T cell receptor (beta chain) with its context. What it recognizes is unknown. These data come from a study of cytomegalovirus exposure and HLA in healthy donors. PCR was performed using 60 Vbeta and 13 Jbeta primers. The data were produced by immunoSEQ multiplex PCR, yet TCRdb's version contains in-frame clones alone and is incomplete. Across 110,000 to 150,000 clones, the top ten clones capture approximately 0.88% of the sample. The V gene lost 1 base and the J gene lost 6 bases, with 7 bases spanning the gap. Germline values: CDR1 GTSNPN, CDR2 SVGIG (reference sequence). The CDR3 covers 12 residues. Study conclusions and caveats: Later work found most CMV-associated TCR beta chains apparently HLA-restricted.

This TCR was sampled from a male donor in good health and CMV-seronegative. Sequencing was done on a sample of PBMCs. The genes are TRBV30 and TRBJ2-1, with D hard to call. The CDR3 spells CAWSAPGNEQFF. The CDR3 nucleotides read TGTGCCTGGAGTGCCCCAGGCAATGAGCAGTTCTTC.